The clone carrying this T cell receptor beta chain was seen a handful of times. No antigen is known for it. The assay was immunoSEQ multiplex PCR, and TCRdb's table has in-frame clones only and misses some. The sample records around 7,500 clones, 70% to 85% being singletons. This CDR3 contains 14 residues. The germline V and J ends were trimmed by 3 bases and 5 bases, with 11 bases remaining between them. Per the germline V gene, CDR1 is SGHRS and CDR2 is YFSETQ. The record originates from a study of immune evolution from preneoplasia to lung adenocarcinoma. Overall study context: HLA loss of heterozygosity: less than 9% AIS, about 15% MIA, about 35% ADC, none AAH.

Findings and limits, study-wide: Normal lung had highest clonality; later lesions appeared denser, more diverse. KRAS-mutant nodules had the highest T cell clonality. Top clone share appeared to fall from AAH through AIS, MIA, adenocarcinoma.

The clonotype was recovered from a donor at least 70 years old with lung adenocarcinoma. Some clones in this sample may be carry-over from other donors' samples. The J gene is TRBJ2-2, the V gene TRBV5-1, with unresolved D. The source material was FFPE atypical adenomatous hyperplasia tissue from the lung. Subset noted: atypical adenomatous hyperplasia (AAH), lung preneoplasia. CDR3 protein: CASSSHGLTGELFF. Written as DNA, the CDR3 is TGCGCCAGCAGCTCCCATGGGCTGACCGGGGAGCTGTTTTTT.